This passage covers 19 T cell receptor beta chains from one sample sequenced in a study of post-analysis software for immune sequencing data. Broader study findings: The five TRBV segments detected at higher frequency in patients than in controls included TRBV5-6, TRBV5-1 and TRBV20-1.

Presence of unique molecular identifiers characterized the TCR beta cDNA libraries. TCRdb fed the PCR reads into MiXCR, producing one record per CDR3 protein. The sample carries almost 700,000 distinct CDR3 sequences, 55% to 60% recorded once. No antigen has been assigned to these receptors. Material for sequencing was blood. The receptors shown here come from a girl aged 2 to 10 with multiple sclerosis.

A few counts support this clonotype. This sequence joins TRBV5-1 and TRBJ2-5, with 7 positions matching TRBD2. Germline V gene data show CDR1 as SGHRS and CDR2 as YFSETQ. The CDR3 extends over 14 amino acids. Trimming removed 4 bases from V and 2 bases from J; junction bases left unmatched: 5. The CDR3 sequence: CASSVTSAQETQYF. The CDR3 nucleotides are TGCGCCAGCAGCGTTACTAGCGCGCAAGAGACCCAGTACTTC.

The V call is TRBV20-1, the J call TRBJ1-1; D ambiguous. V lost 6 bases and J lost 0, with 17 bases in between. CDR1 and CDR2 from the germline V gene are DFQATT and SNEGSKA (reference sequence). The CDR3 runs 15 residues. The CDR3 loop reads CSATPVGLMNTEAFF. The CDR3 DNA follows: TGCAGTGCCACCCCGGTTGGCCTCATGAACACTGAAGCTTTCTTT.

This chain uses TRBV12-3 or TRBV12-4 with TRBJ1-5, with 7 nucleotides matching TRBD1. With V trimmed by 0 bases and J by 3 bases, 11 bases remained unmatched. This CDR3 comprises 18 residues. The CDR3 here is CASSLAVGTADINQPQHF. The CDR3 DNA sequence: TGTGCCAGCAGTTTAGCGGTTGGGACAGCCGACATCAATCAGCCCCAGCATTTT.

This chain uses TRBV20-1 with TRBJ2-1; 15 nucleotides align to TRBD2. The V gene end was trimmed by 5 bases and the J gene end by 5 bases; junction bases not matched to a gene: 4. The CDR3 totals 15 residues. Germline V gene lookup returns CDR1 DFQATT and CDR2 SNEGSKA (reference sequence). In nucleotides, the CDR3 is TGCAGTGCTGACGGACTAGCGGGAGGGGACAATGAGCAGTTCTTC. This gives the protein CSADGLAGGDNEQFF.

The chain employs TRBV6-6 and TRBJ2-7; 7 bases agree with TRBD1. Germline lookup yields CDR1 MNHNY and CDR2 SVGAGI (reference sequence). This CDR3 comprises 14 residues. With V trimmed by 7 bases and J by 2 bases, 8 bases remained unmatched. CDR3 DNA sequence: TGTGCCAGCACCCCCAGGCAGGGGGCCTACGAGCAGTACTTC. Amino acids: CASTPRQGAYEQYF.

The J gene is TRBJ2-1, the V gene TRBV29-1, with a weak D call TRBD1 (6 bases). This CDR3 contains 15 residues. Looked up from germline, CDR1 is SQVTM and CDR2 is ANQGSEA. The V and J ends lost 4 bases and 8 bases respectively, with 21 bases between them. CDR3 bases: TGCAGCGTTGCCGATACAGGGCGGCCTTTCGATGAGCAGTTCTTC. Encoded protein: CSVADTGRPFDEQFF.

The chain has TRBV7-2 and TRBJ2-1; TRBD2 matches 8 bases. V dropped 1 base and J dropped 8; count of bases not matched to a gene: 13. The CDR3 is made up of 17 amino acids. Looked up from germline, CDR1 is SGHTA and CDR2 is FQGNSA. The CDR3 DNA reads TGTGCCAGCAGCTTAGGGGCCCTAGCGGGCGCTCTAGATGAGCAGTTCTTC. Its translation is CASSLGALAGALDEQFF.

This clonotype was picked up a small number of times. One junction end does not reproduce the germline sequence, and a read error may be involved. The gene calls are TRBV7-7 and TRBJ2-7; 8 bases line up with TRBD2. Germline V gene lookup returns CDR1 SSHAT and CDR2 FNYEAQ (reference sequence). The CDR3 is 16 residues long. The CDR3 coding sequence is TGTGCTAGCAGCTCGCGTAGCGGGGAGTGGCCTAGGGAGCAGTACTTC. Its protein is CASSSRSGEWPREQYF.

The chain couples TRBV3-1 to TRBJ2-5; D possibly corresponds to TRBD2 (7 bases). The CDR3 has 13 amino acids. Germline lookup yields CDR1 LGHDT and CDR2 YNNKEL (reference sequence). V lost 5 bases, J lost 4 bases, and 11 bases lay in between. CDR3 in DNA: TGTGCCAGCAGCGCGGGGGCCGGAGAGACCCAGTACTTC. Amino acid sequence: CASSAGAGETQYF.

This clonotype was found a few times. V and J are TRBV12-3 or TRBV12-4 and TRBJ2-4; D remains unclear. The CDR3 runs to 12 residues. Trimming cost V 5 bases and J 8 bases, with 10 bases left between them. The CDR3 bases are TGTGCCAGCAGTCGGCAGTTTTACATTCAGTACTTC. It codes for CASSRQFYIQYF.

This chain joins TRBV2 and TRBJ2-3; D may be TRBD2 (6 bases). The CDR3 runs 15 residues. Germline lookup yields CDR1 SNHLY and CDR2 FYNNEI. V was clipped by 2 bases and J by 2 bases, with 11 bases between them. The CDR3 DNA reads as TGTGCCAGCAGTGAAAACCGGGAGTTCACAGATACGCAGTATTTT. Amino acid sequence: CASSENREFTDTQYF.

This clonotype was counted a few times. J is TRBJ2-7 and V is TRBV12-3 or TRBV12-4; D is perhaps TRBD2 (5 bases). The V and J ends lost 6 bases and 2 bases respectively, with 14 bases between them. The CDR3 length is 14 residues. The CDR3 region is CASSRAGVAYEQYF. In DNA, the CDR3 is TGTGCCAGCAGCCGAGCCGGGGTTGCCTACGAGCAGTACTTC.

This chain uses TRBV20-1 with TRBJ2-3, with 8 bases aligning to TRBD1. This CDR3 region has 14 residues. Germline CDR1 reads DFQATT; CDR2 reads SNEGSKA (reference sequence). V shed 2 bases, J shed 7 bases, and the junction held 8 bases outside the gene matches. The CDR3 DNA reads TGCAGTGCTAGAAGGGACAGGCCGATGAATACGCAGTATTTT. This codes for CSARRDRPMNTQYF.

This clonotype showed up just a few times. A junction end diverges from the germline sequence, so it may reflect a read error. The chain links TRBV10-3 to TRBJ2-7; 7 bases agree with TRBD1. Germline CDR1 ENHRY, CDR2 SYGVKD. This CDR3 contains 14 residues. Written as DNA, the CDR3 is TGTGCCGTCAGTACAGGGGATTCCGGCTACGAGCAGTACTTC. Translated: CAVSTGDSGYEQYF.

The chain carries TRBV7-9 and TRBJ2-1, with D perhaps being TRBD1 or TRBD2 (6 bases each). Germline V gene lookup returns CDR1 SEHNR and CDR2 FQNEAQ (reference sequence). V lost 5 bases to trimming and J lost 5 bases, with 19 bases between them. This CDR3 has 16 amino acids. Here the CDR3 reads CASSPLGAGTNNEQFF. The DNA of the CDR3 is TGTGCCAGCAGCCCTCTCGGGGCGGGGACAAACAATGAGCAGTTCTTC. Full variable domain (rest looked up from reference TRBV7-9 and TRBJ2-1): DTGVSQNPRHKITKRGQNVTFRCDPISEHNRLYWYRQTLGQGPEFLTYFQNEAQLEKSRLLSDRFSAERPKGSFSTLEIQRTEQGDSAMYLCASSPLGAGTNNEQFFGPGTRLTVL.

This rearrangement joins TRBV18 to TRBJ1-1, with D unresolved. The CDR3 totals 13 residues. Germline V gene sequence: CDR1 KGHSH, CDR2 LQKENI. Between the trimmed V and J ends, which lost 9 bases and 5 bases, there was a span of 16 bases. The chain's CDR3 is CASLDQKDTEAFF. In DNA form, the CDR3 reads TGTGCCAGTTTGGACCAAAAGGATACTGAAGCTTTCTTT.

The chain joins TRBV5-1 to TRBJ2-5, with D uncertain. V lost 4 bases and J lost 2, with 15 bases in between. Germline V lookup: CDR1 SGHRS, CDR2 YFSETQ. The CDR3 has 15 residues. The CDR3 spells CASSPSMGRQETQYF. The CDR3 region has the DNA TGCGCCAGCAGCCCTTCTATGGGTAGACAAGAGACCCAGTACTTC.

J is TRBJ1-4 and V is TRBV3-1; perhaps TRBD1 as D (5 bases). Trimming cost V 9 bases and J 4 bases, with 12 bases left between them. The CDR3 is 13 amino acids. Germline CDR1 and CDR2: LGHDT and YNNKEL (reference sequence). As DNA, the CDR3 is TGTGCCAGTAGTCGAGGGGATAATGAAAAACTGTTTTTT. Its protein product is CASSRGDNEKLFF.

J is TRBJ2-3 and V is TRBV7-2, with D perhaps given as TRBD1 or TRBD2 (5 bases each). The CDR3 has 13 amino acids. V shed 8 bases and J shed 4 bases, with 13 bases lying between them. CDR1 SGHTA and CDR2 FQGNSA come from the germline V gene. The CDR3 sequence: CASAREMADTQYF. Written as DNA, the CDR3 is TGTGCCAGCGCCAGGGAGATGGCAGATACGCAGTATTTT.